This T cell receptor (beta chain) originates from a study of blood T cells in healthy people across ages. Each donor supplied around 9.6 milliliters of peripheral blood. Findings of the study overall: Both naive CD4+ cell counts and diversity were greater in long-lived donors than in aged donors.

Together with a sample-barcoded 5' primer, a J-beta primer mix was included in a second PCR lasting roughly 6 to 12 cycles. Per sample, CDR3-containing paired-end reads numbered at least 2.5 million. Via MiXCR, TCRdb re-called the 5' RACE reads, giving one row per CDR3 protein. The sample holds approximately 780,000 distinct CDR3 sequences; around 25% are singletons and the top ten take over 2.5%. Points on this clonotype: What it binds is not known.

Unmatched junction bases numbered 5, after V lost 5 bases and J lost 2 bases. Germline V gene data show CDR1 as MDHEN and CDR2 as SYDVKM. This CDR3 comprises 14 residues. This same sample was also taken into another study, of T cells of mothers and their children.

Sample: blood. This TCR came from a boy between 5 and 17 years old in good health. The chain is built from TRBV28 and TRBJ2-5, with 7 bases that match TRBD1. The CDR3 coding sequence is TGTGCCAGCAGTGTTCAGGACAGGCAAGAGACCCAGTACTTC. As protein: CASSVQDRQETQYF.